A single sample gave rise to the 23 T cell receptor beta chains below, sequenced in a study of T cells after yellow fever vaccination (dated by TCRdb to about 2019). Libraries were prepared through 5' RACE. The instrument was an Illumina NovaSeq 6000. In TCRdb, the public reads were trimmed at Q25 with fastp and aligned with MiXCR, with productive beta chains retained. Rows with a matching CDR3 protein are joined into one entry that keeps the most common DNA and genes. This sample gives more than 95,000 distinct CDR3 sequences in total; 12% to 15% of them show up just once. About 42% of the sample belongs to the ten largest clones. The sample's treatment or condition label, decoded: live attenuated yellow fever vaccine strain. The material was CD8+ T cells sorted from PBMCs, obtained 5 days after the yellow fever booster vaccination. These receptors were taken from a man aged 18 to 30 who received the YFV17D yellow fever vaccine.

This clonotype was detected many times. V usage is TRBV27 and J usage is TRBJ2-3; 7 bases map to TRBD2. Germline V gene data show CDR1 as MNHEY and CDR2 as SMNVEV (reference sequence). The length of the CDR3 is 16 residues. J gave up 0 bases and V 0 bases, and 3 bases lay outside the gene matches. Here the CDR3 DNA reads TGTGCCAGCAGTTTATCGAGCGGGGATAGCACAGATACGCAGTATTTT. It yields the protein CASSLSSGDSTDTQYF.

This clonotype came up many times. The J gene is TRBJ2-5, the V gene TRBV6-5, with a tentative D call TRBD2 (6 bases). Germline CDR1 and CDR2: MNHEY and SVGAGI. There are 17 residues in the CDR3. V was trimmed by 6 bases and J by 7 bases, leaving 27 bases between them. CDR3: CASSRYLPGTDGGTQYF. The CDR3 coding sequence is TGTGCCAGCAGCCGATACCTTCCTGGGACGGACGGGGGGACCCAGTACTTC.

The chain combines TRBV12-5 with TRBJ1-5, with unresolved D. Looked up from germline, CDR1 is LGHNT and CDR2 is FRNRAP. This CDR3 spans 13 amino acids. V was trimmed by 1 base and J by 5 bases, leaving 6 bases between them. CDR3 sequence (DNA): TGTGCTAGTGGTTTGGGTCGAGATCAGCCCCAGCATTTT. Amino acid sequence: CASGLGRDQPQHF.

This clonotype was seen only a few times. The chain links TRBV7-8 to TRBJ2-5, with D tentatively TRBD1 (5 bases). CDR3 length: 16 residues. Germline V CDR1 and CDR2: SGHVS, FQNEAQ. Trimming cost V 5 bases and J 4 bases, with 20 bases left between them. Here the CDR3 DNA reads TGTGCCAGCAGCCTGGTCGGGCAGGGCGTGGGAGAGACCCAGTACTTC. Amino acid sequence: CASSLVGQGVGETQYF.

V gene TRBV4-3 combines with J gene TRBJ2-1; either TRBD1 or TRBD2 may fit D (6 bases each). Trimming left V 0 bases short and J 9 bases short, with 21 bases between. Germline V gene lookup returns CDR1 LGHNA and CDR2 YSLEER. The CDR3 is 17 amino acids. Here the CDR3 reads CASSQDPWGAVGGEQFF. The CDR3 DNA reads as TGCGCCAGCAGCCAAGACCCGTGGGGGGCCGTCGGGGGTGAGCAGTTCTTC.

This clonotype was recorded at least ten times. The chain employs TRBV4-1 and TRBJ2-1; TRBD2 matches 9 bases. The CDR3 covers 15 residues. CDR1 and CDR2 (germline): MGHRA, YSYEKL. Trimming removed 0 bases from V and 4 bases from J; junction bases left unmatched: 1. The CDR3 sequence: CASSQDAGGYNEQFF. The CDR3 bases are TGCGCCAGCAGCCAAGATGCGGGGGGGTACAATGAGCAGTTCTTC.

This clonotype was counted a few times. The chain recombines TRBV6-5 with TRBJ2-1; maybe TRBD2 (5 bases). The V end lost 6 bases, the J end lost 10 bases, and 16 bases lay between the germline ends. The germline V gene encodes CDR1 MNHEY and CDR2 SVGAGI. This CDR3 region has 13 residues. The CDR3 loop reads CASSPTPGGEQFF. DNA for the CDR3: TGTGCCAGCAGCCCAACTCCGGGCGGGGAGCAGTTCTTC.

This clonotype was counted between two and nine times. The DNA for the CDR3 is TGTGCCAGCAGTGGAACTCTGGACAGCACAGATACGCAGTATTTT. This gives the protein CASSGTLDSTDTQYF. V is TRBV2 and J is TRBJ2-3, with D hard to call. Germline V gene data show CDR1 as SNHLY and CDR2 as FYNNEI. V was clipped by 4 bases and J by 0 bases, with 11 bases between them. CDR3 length: 15 amino acids.

This clonotype was detected only a few times. The chain is built from TRBV4-1 and TRBJ1-4; no definite D call. The V end was cut by 0 bases, the J end by 4 bases, with 15 bases between. Germline loops: CDR1 MGHRA, CDR2 YSYEKL. The CDR3 is 17 amino acids. The CDR3 coding sequence is TGCGCCAGCAGCCAAGAGGGCATCGGTCAGTTTAATGAAAAACTGTTTTTT. Its protein is CASSQEGIGQFNEKLFF.

In this sample, this clonotype turned up a few times. The chain recombines TRBV13 with TRBJ1-2, with a weak D call TRBD1 (5 bases). The germline V and J ends were trimmed by 5 bases and 4 bases, with 14 bases remaining between them. The CDR3 is 14 residues long. Germline-derived CDR1 and CDR2 are PRHDT and FYEKMQ (reference sequence). The DNA for the CDR3 is TGTGCCAGCAGCCCATGGGGGGTATCCTATGGCTACACCTTC. Protein sequence: CASSPWGVSYGYTF. The full variable domain, its missing parts supplied by reference TRBV13 and TRBJ1-2, is AAGVIQSPRHLIKEKRETATLKCYPIPRHDTVYWYQQGPGQDPQFLISFYEKMQSDKGSIPDRFSAQQFSDYHSELNMSSLELGDSALYFCASSPWGVSYGYTFGSGTRLTVV.

The chain couples TRBV2 to TRBJ2-2; TRBD2 might be the D (7 bases). The ends were cut back, 7 bases at V and 5 bases at J, with 17 bases in the middle. CDR1 SNHLY and CDR2 FYNNEI come from the germline V gene. The CDR3 spans 15 residues. Here the CDR3 reads CASTGAGARTGELFF. For the CDR3, the DNA is TGTGCCAGCACGGGGGCGGGGGCCCGAACCGGGGAGCTGTTTTTT.

Many counts were recorded for this clonotype. This rearrangement joins TRBV12-3 or TRBV12-4 to TRBJ2-1, with 8 bases fitting TRBD2. CDR3 length equals 16 residues. The V and J ends lost 7 bases and 2 bases, in that order; junction bases with no gene match: 10. The CDR3 DNA reads as TGTGCCAGCACTCGCTTGGCGGGGGGCCCCTACAATGAGCAGTTCTTC. Protein product: CASTRLAGGPYNEQFF.

V usage is TRBV2 and J usage is TRBJ1-2; the D is unclear. The CDR3 has 11 residues. From germline, CDR1 is SNHLY and CDR2 FYNNEI. Deletions cut 9 bases from V and 0 bases from J, with 5 bases between. The DNA for the CDR3 is TGTGCCAGACAGCCTAACTATGGCTACACCTTC. This sequence encodes CARQPNYGYTF.

V is TRBV5-1 and J is TRBJ2-5; 8 positions match TRBD1. This CDR3 contains 14 residues. Trimming cost V 7 bases and J 3 bases; bases outside gene matches: 8. Germline loops: CDR1 SGHRS, CDR2 YFSETQ. In DNA form, the CDR3 reads TGCGCCAGCGGTCTGACAGGGGTGAAAGAGACCCAGTACTTC. It specifies CASGLTGVKETQYF. The variable domain in full, completed from reference TRBV5-1 and TRBJ2-5, reads KAGVTQTPRYLIKTRGQQVTLSCSPISGHRSVSWYQQTPGQGLQFLFEYFSETQRNKGNFPGRFSGRQFSNSRSEMNVSTLELGDSALYLCASGLTGVKETQYFGPGTRLLVL.

This clonotype was counted a few times. The chain couples TRBV4-1 to TRBJ1-2; TRBD1 aligns across 7 bases. The trim removed 0 bases at V and 8 bases at J, leaving 6 bases unmatched. CDR3 length equals 14 residues. Germline CDR1 reads MGHRA; CDR2 reads YSYEKL. CDR3 amino acids: CASSQDGTAFGYTF. In DNA form, the CDR3 reads TGCGCCAGCAGCCAAGATGGGACAGCCTTCGGCTACACCTTC.

This clonotype has only a few counts. This chain links TRBV7-6 with TRBJ2-6, with D perhaps matching TRBD1 (5 bases). The V end was cut by 6 bases, the J end by 2 bases, with 8 bases between. This CDR3 is 14 amino acids long. CDR1 is SGHVS, CDR2 FNYEAQ, per germline. The CDR3, as DNA: TGTGCCAGCAGTTGGACACCTGGGGCCAACGTCCTGACTTTC. Translated, it gives CASSWTPGANVLTF.

The DNA of the CDR3 is TGTGCCAGCAGCTCCGGGGTGGGGGGAATTGGAGATACGCAGTATTTT. Its protein is CASSSGVGGIGDTQYF. The V call is TRBV7-2, the J call TRBJ2-3; the D gene is possibly TRBD2 (6 bases). The CDR3 is made up of 16 amino acids. The V and J ends lost 4 bases and 5 bases respectively, with 19 bases between them. The germline CDR1 and CDR2 sequences are SGHTA and FQGNSA.

The J gene is TRBJ2-2, the V gene TRBV7-6; D is tentatively TRBD1 or TRBD2 (5 bases each). Germline-derived CDR1 and CDR2 are SGHVS and FNYEAQ. CDR3 length: 14 amino acids. Trimming removed 5 bases at V and 6 bases at J, with 13 bases between. In DNA form, the CDR3 reads TGTGCCAGCAGCCTCATGACGGGGCCCGGGGAGCTGTTTTTT. It yields the protein CASSLMTGPGELFF.

This clonotype was found a few times. The chain uses TRBV11-2 and TRBJ2-3; the D gene could be TRBD1 or TRBD2 (5 bases each). The germline gives CDR1 SGHAT, CDR2 FQNNGV. Trimming left V 3 bases short and J 2 bases short, with 12 bases between. The CDR3 is 15 amino acids. The chain's CDR3 is CASSFRGRDTDTQYF. CDR3 DNA: TGTGCCAGCAGCTTTAGGGGACGCGACACAGATACGCAGTATTTT.

The table lists this clonotype with a few counts. The CDR3 nucleotides are TGTGCCAGCAGAACCGGGGCGGGGGGCCCCAACGAGCAGTACGTC. Translating gives CASRTGAGGPNEQYV. J is TRBJ2-7 and V is TRBV27; 8 bases are shared with TRBD2. Germline V lookup: CDR1 MNHEY, CDR2 SMNVEV (reference sequence). The CDR3 length is 15 residues. V was clipped by 6 bases and J by 5 bases; unmatched bases: 12.

This clonotype was detected a few times. This sequence joins TRBV12-3 or TRBV12-4 and TRBJ2-1; D is perhaps TRBD1 or TRBD2 (5 bases each). V lost 3 bases and J 8 bases, leaving 17 bases between the germline ends. The CDR3 spans 15 residues. CDR3 sequence: CASSFPPGTGHEQFF. CDR3 in DNA: TGTGCCAGCAGTTTTCCCCCTGGAACGGGGCATGAGCAGTTCTTC.

The table lists this clonotype with many counts. The chain carries TRBV9 and TRBJ2-1; tentatively, D is TRBD1 (6 bases). The V end was cut by 4 bases, the J end by 4 bases, with 12 bases between. CDR3 length: 14 residues. Germline CDR1 and CDR2: SGDLS and YYNGEE. CDR3 DNA sequence: TGTGCCAGCAGCCCCCAACAGGGATACAATGAGCAGTTCTTC. Amino acids: CASSPQQGYNEQFF.

This clonotype has only a few counts. The V call is TRBV7-6, the J call TRBJ1-1; D gene unclear. V dropped 0 bases and J dropped 3 bases, with 11 bases sitting between them. The CDR3 is 15 residues long. The germline gives CDR1 SGHVS, CDR2 FNYEAQ. CDR3 loop: CASSLAGEGYTEAFF. CDR3 DNA: TGTGCCAGCAGCTTAGCAGGAGAGGGATACACTGAAGCTTTCTTT. The full variable domain, rest sourced from reference TRBV7-6 and TRBJ1-1, is GAGVSQSPRYKVTKRGQDVALRCDPISGHVSLYWYRQALGQGPEFLTYFNYEAQQDKSGLPNDRFSAERPEGSISTLTIQRTEQRDSAMYRCASSLAGEGYTEAFFGQGTRLTVV.